The clone carrying this T cell receptor (beta chain) was detected once. This CDR3 contains 15 residues. The germline gives CDR1 MNHEY, CDR2 SMNVEV (reference sequence). V lost 4 bases and J 0 bases, leaving 12 bases between the germline ends. As processed by the authors: Amplification of reference gene primers was used by the study to estimate nucleated cell counts. Profiling relied on immunoSEQ multiplex PCR, and the TCRdb table lists in-frame clones only, not all of them. The V and J calls and clone size come from that table; D and trimming were worked out from the DNA. The sample shows some 270,000 clones, around 90% of them seen only once. The sample comes from a study of blood T cell repertoires in COVID-19. Study in general: Samples taken during acute and convalescent COVID-19 were collected in the United States, Italy and Spain. T cells, B-cell-depleted T cells, or PBMCs supplied cDNA or gDNA.

Cohort placement rested on clinical history that participants reported themselves. The chain carries TRBV27 and TRBJ1-2; D is unclear. This clonotype was sampled from a man aged 35 to 55 who had been exposed to COVID-19. The source material was PBMCs or T cells enriched from blood (not recorded which). CDR3 residues: CASSSRGASNYGYTF. The CDR3 DNA follows: TGTGCCAGCAGTTCCCGGGGTGCGTCTAACTATGGCTACACCTTC.